The 6 T cell receptor beta chains below come from one sample, sequenced in a study of blood T cell repertoires in COVID-19. Clones were read by immunoSEQ multiplex PCR, and TCRdb kept only the in-frame ones, dropping some. The repertoire consists of under 200,000 clones, with almost 85% occurring once and the leading ten covering about 10%. Sequencing was carried out using PBMCs or T cells enriched from blood (not recorded which). The receptors shown here come from a man in his fifties or sixties who had recovered from COVID-19.

V usage is TRBV27 and J usage is TRBJ1-5; 12 nucleotides agree with TRBD1. The CDR3 runs 16 residues. Germline values: CDR1 MNHEY, CDR2 SMNVEV (reference sequence). Trimming cost V 7 bases and J 7 bases; bases outside gene matches: 11. CDR3 sequence reads: CASNLSGTGGRQPQHF. The DNA of the CDR3 is TGTGCCAGCAACCTTAGCGGGACAGGGGGCCGACAGCCCCAGCATTTT.

The chain joins TRBV7-2 to TRBJ1-2; 10 nucleotides match TRBD1. CDR3 size: 15 residues. V was clipped by 5 bases and J by 5 bases; unmatched bases: 8. CDR1 and CDR2 (germline): SGHTA, FQGNSA. The CDR3 reads CASSARDRGGYGYTF. The CDR3 DNA reads TGTGCCAGCAGCGCCCGGGACAGGGGTGGGTATGGCTACACCTTC.

The V gene is TRBV15, the J gene TRBJ2-6; 10 bases map to TRBD1. The CDR3 contains 19 residues. With 3 bases clipped from V and 0 bases from J, the junction kept 8 bases outside the gene matches. Germline CDR1 reads LNHNV; CDR2 reads YYDKDF (reference sequence). CDR3 amino acids: CATSSFGTGDSSGANVLTF. In nucleotides, the CDR3 is TGTGCCACCAGCAGTTTTGGGACAGGGGATTCCTCTGGGGCCAACGTCCTGACTTTC.

The chain links TRBV27 to TRBJ2-7; TRBD2 agrees at 11 bases. Germline CDR1 is MNHEY and CDR2 is SMNVEV (reference sequence). CDR3 length equals 12 residues. CDR3 sequence: CSSGRLSYEQYF. The CDR3 DNA reads TGTTCTAGCGGGAGGCTGTCCTACGAGCAGTACTTC.

The chain carries TRBV6-5 and TRBJ2-7; D might be TRBD2 (6 bases). The germline CDR1 and CDR2 sequences are MNHEY and SVGAGI. With 5 bases removed from V and 4 bases from J, the gap between germline ends came to 12 bases. This CDR3 region has 13 residues. In DNA, the CDR3 is TGTGCCAGCAGTCTCGGGAGTCGGTACGAGCAGTACTTC. Protein product: CASSLGSRYEQYF.

This chain links TRBV20-1 with TRBJ2-4; 8 positions agree with TRBD1. CDR3 length: 16 residues. Trimming took 3 bases from V and 6 from J; bases not matched to a gene: 13. Per the germline V gene, CDR1 is DFQATT and CDR2 is SNEGSKA (reference sequence). The CDR3 region is CSASRAAGGESNIQYF. CDR3 nucleotides: TGCAGTGCTAGTCGTGCCGCAGGGGGCGAGTCAAACATTCAGTACTTC.